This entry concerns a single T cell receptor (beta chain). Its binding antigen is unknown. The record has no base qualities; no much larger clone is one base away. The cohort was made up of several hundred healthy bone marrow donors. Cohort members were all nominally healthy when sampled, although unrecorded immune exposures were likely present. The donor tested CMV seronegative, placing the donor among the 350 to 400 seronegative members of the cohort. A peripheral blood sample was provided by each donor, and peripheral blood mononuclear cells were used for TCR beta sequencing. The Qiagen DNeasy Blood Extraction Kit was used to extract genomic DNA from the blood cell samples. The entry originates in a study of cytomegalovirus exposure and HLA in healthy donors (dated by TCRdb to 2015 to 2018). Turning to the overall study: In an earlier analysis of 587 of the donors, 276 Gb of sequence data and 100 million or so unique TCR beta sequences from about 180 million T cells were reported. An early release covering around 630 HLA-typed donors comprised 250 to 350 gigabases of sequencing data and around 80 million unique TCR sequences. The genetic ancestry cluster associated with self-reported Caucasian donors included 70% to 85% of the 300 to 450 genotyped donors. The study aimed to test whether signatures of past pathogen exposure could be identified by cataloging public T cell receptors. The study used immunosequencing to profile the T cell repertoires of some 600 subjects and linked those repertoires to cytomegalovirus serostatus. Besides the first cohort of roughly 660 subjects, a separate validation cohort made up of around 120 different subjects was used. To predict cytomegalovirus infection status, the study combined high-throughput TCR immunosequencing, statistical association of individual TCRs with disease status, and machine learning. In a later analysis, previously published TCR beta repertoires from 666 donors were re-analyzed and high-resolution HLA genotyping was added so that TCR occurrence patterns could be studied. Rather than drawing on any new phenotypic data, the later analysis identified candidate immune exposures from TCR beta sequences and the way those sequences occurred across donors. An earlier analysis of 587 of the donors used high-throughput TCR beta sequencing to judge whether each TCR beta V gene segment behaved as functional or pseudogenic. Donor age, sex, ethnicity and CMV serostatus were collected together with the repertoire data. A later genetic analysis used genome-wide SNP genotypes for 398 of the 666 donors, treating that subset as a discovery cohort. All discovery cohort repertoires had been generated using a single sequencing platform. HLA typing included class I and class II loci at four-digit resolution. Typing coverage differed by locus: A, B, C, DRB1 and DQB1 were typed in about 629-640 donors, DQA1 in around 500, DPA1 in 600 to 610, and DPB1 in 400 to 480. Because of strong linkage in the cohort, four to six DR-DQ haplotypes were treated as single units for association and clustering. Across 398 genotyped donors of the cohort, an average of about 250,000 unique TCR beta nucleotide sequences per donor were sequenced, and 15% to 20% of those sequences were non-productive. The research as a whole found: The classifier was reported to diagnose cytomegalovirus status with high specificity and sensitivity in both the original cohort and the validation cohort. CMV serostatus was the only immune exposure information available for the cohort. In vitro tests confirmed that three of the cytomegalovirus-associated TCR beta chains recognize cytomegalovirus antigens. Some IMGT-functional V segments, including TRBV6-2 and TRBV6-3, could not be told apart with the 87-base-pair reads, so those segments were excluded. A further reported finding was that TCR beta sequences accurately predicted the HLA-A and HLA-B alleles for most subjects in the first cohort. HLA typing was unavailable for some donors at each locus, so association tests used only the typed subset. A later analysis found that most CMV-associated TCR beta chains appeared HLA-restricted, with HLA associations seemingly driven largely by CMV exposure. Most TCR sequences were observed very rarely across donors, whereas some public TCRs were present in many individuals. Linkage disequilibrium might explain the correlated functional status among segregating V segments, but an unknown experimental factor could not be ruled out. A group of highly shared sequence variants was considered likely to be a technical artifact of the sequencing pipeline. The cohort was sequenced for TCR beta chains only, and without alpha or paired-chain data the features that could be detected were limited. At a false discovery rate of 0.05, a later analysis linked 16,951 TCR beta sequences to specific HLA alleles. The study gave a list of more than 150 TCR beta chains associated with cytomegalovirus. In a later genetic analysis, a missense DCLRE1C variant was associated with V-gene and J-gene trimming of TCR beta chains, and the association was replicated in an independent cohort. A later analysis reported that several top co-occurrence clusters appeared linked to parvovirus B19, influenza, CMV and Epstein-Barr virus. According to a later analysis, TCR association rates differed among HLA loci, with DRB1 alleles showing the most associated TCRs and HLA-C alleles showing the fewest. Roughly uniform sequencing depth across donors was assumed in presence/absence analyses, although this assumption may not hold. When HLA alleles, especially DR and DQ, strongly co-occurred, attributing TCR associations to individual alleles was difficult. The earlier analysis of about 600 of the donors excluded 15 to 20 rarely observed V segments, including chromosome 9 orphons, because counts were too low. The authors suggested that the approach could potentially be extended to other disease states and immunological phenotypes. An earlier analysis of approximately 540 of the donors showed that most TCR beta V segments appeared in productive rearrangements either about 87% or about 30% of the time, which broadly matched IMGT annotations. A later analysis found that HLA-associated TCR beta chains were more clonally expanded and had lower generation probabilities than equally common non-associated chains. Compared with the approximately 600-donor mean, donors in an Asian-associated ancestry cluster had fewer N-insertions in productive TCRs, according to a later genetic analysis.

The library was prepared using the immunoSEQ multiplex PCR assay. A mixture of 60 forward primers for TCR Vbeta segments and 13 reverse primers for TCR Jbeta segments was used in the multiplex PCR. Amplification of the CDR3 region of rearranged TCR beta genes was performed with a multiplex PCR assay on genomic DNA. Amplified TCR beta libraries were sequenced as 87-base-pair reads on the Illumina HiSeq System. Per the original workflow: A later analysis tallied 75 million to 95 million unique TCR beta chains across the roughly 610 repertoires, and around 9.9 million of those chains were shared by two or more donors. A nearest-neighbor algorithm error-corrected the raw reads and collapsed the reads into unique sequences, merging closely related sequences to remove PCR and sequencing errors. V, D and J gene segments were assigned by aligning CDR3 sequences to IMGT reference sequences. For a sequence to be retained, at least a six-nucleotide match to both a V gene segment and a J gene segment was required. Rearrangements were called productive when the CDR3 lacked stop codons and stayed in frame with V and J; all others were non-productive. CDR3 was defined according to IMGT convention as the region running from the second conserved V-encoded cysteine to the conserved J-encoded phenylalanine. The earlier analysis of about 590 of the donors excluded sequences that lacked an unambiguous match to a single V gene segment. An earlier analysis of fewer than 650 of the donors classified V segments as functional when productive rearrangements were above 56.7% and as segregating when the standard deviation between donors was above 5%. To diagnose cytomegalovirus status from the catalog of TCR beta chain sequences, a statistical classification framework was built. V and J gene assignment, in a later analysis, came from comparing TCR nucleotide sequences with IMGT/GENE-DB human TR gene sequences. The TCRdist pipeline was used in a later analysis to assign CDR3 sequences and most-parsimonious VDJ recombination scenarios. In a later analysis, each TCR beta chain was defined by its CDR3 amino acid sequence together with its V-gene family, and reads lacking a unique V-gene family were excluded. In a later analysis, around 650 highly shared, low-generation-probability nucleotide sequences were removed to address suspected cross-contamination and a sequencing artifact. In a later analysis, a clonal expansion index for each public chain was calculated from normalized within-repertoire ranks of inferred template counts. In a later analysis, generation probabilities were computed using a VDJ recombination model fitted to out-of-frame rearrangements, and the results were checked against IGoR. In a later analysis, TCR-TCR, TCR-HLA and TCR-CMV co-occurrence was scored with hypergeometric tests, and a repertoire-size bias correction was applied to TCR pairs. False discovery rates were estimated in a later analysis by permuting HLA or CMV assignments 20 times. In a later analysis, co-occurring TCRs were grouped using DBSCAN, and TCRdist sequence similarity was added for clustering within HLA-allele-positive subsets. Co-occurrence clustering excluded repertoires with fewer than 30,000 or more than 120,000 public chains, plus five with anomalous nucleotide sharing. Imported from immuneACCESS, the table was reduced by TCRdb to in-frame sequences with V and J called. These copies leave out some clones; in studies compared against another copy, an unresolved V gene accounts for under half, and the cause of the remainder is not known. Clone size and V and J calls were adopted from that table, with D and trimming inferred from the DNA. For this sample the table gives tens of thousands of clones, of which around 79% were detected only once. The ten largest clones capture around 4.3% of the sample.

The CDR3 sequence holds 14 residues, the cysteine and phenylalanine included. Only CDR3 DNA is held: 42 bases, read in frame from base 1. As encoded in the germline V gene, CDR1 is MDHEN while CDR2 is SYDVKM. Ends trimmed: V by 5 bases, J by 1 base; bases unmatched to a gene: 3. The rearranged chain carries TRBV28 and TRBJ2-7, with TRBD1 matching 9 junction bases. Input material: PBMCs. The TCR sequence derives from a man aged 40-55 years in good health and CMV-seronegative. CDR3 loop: CASSQTGGSYEQYF. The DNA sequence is TGTGCCAGCAGTCAGACAGGGGGGTCCTACGAGCAGTACTTC.